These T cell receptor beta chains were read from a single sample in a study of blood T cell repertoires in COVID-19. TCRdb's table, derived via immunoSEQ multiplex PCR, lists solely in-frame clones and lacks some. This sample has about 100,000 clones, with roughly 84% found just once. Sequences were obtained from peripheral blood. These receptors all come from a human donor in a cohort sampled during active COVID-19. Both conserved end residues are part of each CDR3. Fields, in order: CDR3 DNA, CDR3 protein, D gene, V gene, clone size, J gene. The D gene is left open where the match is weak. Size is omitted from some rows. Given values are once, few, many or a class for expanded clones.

cdr3_nt: TGCGCCAGCAGCTTGTTGGCGGGGGACTACCTCTCCTACAATGAGCAGTTCTTC; cdr3_aa: CASSLLAGDYLSYNEQFF; d_call: TRBD2; v_call: TRBV5-1; clone_size: -; j_call: TRBJ2-1
cdr3_nt: TGTGCCAGCTCACCAAGTTCCCGCCAGGGTGGGGAGCAGTACTTC; cdr3_aa: CASSPSSRQGGEQYF; d_call: -; v_call: TRBV18; clone_size: -; j_call: TRBJ2-7
cdr3_nt: TGTGCCAGCAGCTTAACAGCCAGAACTTATCAGCCCCAGCATTTT; cdr3_aa: CASSLTARTYQPQHF; d_call: -; v_call: TRBV7-2; clone_size: once; j_call: TRBJ1-5
cdr3_nt: TGTGCCAGTCAGGGTCACTCTGGAAACACCATATATTTT; cdr3_aa: CASQGHSGNTIYF; d_call: -; v_call: TRBV11-3; clone_size: once; j_call: TRBJ1-3
cdr3_nt: TGTGCCAGCAGCTTGTACCTAGCGGGGGGAACAGATACGCAGTATTTT; cdr3_aa: CASSLYLAGGTDTQYF; d_call: TRBD2; v_call: TRBV5-5; clone_size: -; j_call: TRBJ2-3
cdr3_nt: TGCGCCAGCACTCCGGACCGACTAAATGAGCAGTTCTTC; cdr3_aa: CASTPDRLNEQFF; d_call: -; v_call: TRBV10-1; clone_size: -; j_call: TRBJ2-1
cdr3_nt: TGCGCCAGCAGCCCAGGACAGGGGGCGGTGGATGAGCAGTTCTTC; cdr3_aa: CASSPGQGAVDEQFF; d_call: TRBD1; v_call: TRBV4-1; clone_size: -; j_call: TRBJ2-1
cdr3_nt: TGTGCCTGGAATCTTGGACAGACACCGAACACTGAAGCTTTCTTT; cdr3_aa: CAWNLGQTPNTEAFF; d_call: -; v_call: TRBV30; clone_size: -; j_call: TRBJ1-1
cdr3_nt: TGTGCCAGCGGGGGGGGCTCCTACGAGCAGTACTTC; cdr3_aa: CASGGGSYEQYF; d_call: TRBD2; v_call: TRBV2; clone_size: -; j_call: TRBJ2-7
cdr3_nt: TGTGCCAGCAGCAACAGGGATTCCTACGAGCAGTACTTC; cdr3_aa: CASSNRDSYEQYF; d_call: -; v_call: TRBV5-4; clone_size: -; j_call: TRBJ2-7
cdr3_nt: TGTGCCAGCAGTCGACAGGGGATGTTAGGCTACACCTTC; cdr3_aa: CASSRQGMLGYTF; d_call: TRBD1; v_call: TRBV6-5; clone_size: -; j_call: TRBJ1-2
cdr3_nt: TGTGCCAGCAGCCAGGAAAGACTAGCGAGCACAGATACGCAGTATTTT; cdr3_aa: CASSQERLASTDTQYF; d_call: TRBD2; v_call: TRBV3-1/TRBV3-2; clone_size: few; j_call: TRBJ2-3
cdr3_nt: TGTGCCAGCAGCTTGAGACGGGTAACCGGGGAGCTGTTTTTT; cdr3_aa: CASSLRRVTGELFF; d_call: -; v_call: TRBV7-2; clone_size: once; j_call: TRBJ2-2
cdr3_nt: TGTGCCAGCAAGACCCCGGTGAGGGGGACTGAAGCTTTCTTT; cdr3_aa: CASKTPVRGTEAFF; d_call: -; v_call: TRBV7-2; clone_size: -; j_call: TRBJ1-1
cdr3_nt: TGTGCCAGCAGCATTACTCCCGGGACTATAGGCAATCAGCCCCAGCATTTT; cdr3_aa: CASSITPGTIGNQPQHF; d_call: -; v_call: TRBV5-4; clone_size: -; j_call: TRBJ1-5
cdr3_nt: TGTGCCAGCAGCGTCGTCCCCCTAGCGGGAGGGCCTCCCAGGGCCGGGGAGCTGTTTTTT; cdr3_aa: CASSVVPLAGGPPRAGELFF; d_call: TRBD2; v_call: TRBV9; clone_size: -; j_call: TRBJ2-2
cdr3_nt: TGTGCCAGCAGCGCCCAGAGGACAGGGGGAGCCAGCTACACCTTC; cdr3_aa: CASSAQRTGGASYTF; d_call: TRBD1; v_call: TRBV9; clone_size: -; j_call: TRBJ1-2
cdr3_nt: TGTGCCAGCACTTCTCCGGTCGCGGGGGAGCTCATTACAGATACGCAGTATTTT; cdr3_aa: CASTSPVAGELITDTQYF; d_call: -; v_call: TRBV21-1; clone_size: -; j_call: TRBJ2-3
cdr3_nt: TGCAGCGGACGGAGAGCCTCCTACAATGAGCAGTTCTTC; cdr3_aa: CSGRRASYNEQFF; d_call: -; v_call: TRBV29-1; clone_size: -; j_call: TRBJ2-1
cdr3_nt: TGTGCCAGCAGCTTAGCGCTTCGGTGGGGACAGGGGACCTACGAGCAGTACTTC; cdr3_aa: CASSLALRWGQGTYEQYF; d_call: TRBD1; v_call: TRBV7-2; clone_size: -; j_call: TRBJ2-7
cdr3_nt: TGTGCCAGCAGTGACAGCGGGAGGCCCCAAGAGACCCAGTACTTC; cdr3_aa: CASSDSGRPQETQYF; d_call: TRBD2; v_call: TRBV2; clone_size: once; j_call: TRBJ2-5
cdr3_nt: TGCGCCAGCAGCCCGACAGGGGCGGAGAGCTACACCTTC; cdr3_aa: CASSPTGAESYTF; d_call: TRBD1; v_call: TRBV5-1; clone_size: -; j_call: TRBJ1-2
cdr3_nt: TGTGCCAGCAGACACCCAGGGGGCGCGGATACGCAGTATTTT; cdr3_aa: CASRHPGGADTQYF; d_call: TRBD1; v_call: TRBV5-8; clone_size: -; j_call: TRBJ2-3
cdr3_nt: TGTGCCAGCAGTTATCAGGGGGCGGTCAATGAGCAGTTCTTC; cdr3_aa: CASSYQGAVNEQFF; d_call: TRBD1; v_call: TRBV6-2/TRBV6-3; clone_size: -; j_call: TRBJ2-1
cdr3_nt: TGTGCCAGCAGCTTAGAAGGGGGGGGAACAGATACGCAGTATTTT; cdr3_aa: CASSLEGGGTDTQYF; d_call: -; v_call: TRBV7-9; clone_size: -; j_call: TRBJ2-3
cdr3_nt: TGTGCCAGCTCACCACCGGAGAGATCTGGCTACACCTTC; cdr3_aa: CASSPPERSGYTF; d_call: -; v_call: TRBV18; clone_size: -; j_call: TRBJ1-2
cdr3_nt: TGTGCCAGCTCACGGTTGGAACCTAGCGGGGTGAACACCGGGGAGCTGTTTTTT; cdr3_aa: CASSRLEPSGVNTGELFF; d_call: TRBD2; v_call: TRBV18; clone_size: few; j_call: TRBJ2-2
cdr3_nt: TGTGCCAGCAGTATTCCAGGGGCTCCCATAGATGGCTACACCTTC; cdr3_aa: CASSIPGAPIDGYTF; d_call: -; v_call: TRBV27; clone_size: -; j_call: TRBJ1-2
cdr3_nt: TGTGCCAGCAGCTTGGGGGGACTAGCGGGAGGGACAGATACGCAGTATTTT; cdr3_aa: CASSLGGLAGGTDTQYF; d_call: TRBD2; v_call: TRBV5-4; clone_size: -; j_call: TRBJ2-3
cdr3_nt: TGTGCCAGCAGCCGGGTCTTTAATGAAAAACTGTTTTTT; cdr3_aa: CASSRVFNEKLFF; d_call: -; v_call: TRBV5-4; clone_size: -; j_call: TRBJ1-4
cdr3_nt: TGTGCCAGCAGTTACCGGAGCGATACCTACGAGCAGTACTTC; cdr3_aa: CASSYRSDTYEQYF; d_call: -; v_call: TRBV6-6; clone_size: -; j_call: TRBJ2-7
cdr3_nt: TGTGCCAGCAGCCCCGCTAGCGGGGCGTCTATCACAGATACGCAGTATTTT; cdr3_aa: CASSPASGASITDTQYF; d_call: TRBD2; v_call: TRBV7-6; clone_size: once; j_call: TRBJ2-3
cdr3_nt: TGTGCCAGCAGCCAAGATGGACAGGGTCTCGGTGAGCAGTTCTTC; cdr3_aa: CASSQDGQGLGEQFF; d_call: TRBD1; v_call: TRBV3-1/TRBV3-2; clone_size: -; j_call: TRBJ2-1
cdr3_nt: TGTGCCAGCAGCTTAGCAGGGCGGGGCGCTCAAACCAGGAGGACCATATATTTT; cdr3_aa: CASSLAGRGAQTRRTIYF; d_call: -; v_call: TRBV7-8; clone_size: -; j_call: TRBJ1-3
cdr3_nt: TGTGCCAGCAGAGCGACGGGGGGCTACACCTTC; cdr3_aa: CASRATGGYTF; d_call: -; v_call: TRBV2; clone_size: -; j_call: TRBJ1-2
cdr3_nt: TGTGCCAGCAGACTCACGGGGAGAGGGGGCGCAAGGGACATTCAGTACTTC; cdr3_aa: CASRLTGRGGARDIQYF; d_call: TRBD1; v_call: TRBV27; clone_size: -; j_call: TRBJ2-4
cdr3_nt: TGCGCCAGCAGTGCGGAGACTAGCGGCACAGATACGCAGTATTTT; cdr3_aa: CASSAETSGTDTQYF; d_call: TRBD2; v_call: TRBV10-1; clone_size: -; j_call: TRBJ2-3
cdr3_nt: TGCAGCGTCCGGGCGGGGCAAGAGACCCAGTACTTC; cdr3_aa: CSVRAGQETQYF; d_call: -; v_call: TRBV29-1; clone_size: -; j_call: TRBJ2-5
cdr3_nt: TGCGCCAGCGGGGAGGGAAACAATGAGCAGTTCTTC; cdr3_aa: CASGEGNNEQFF; d_call: TRBD2; v_call: TRBV5-1; clone_size: -; j_call: TRBJ2-1
cdr3_nt: TGTGCCAGCAGTGGAAGCGGGGGGGCGTACGAGCAGTACTTC; cdr3_aa: CASSGSGGAYEQYF; d_call: TRBD2; v_call: TRBV2; clone_size: -; j_call: TRBJ2-7
cdr3_nt: TGTGCCAGCACTAATAGACAGGGAGGCAACACTGAAGCTTTCTTT; cdr3_aa: CASTNRQGGNTEAFF; d_call: TRBD1; v_call: TRBV27; clone_size: -; j_call: TRBJ1-1
cdr3_nt: TGTGCCAGCAGCGTAAGACTAGCGGGACCGCAAGAGACCCAGTACTTC; cdr3_aa: CASSVRLAGPQETQYF; d_call: TRBD2; v_call: TRBV5-5; clone_size: -; j_call: TRBJ2-5
cdr3_nt: TGTGCCAGCAGCTTGGCAGGGTTTGGCTCGCAGTATTTT; cdr3_aa: CASSLAGFGSQYF; d_call: -; v_call: TRBV5-6; clone_size: few; j_call: TRBJ2-3
cdr3_nt: TGTGCCAGCTCACAACAATTAACAGGGCCCTCTGGAAACACCATATATTTT; cdr3_aa: CASSQQLTGPSGNTIYF; d_call: -; v_call: TRBV18; clone_size: -; j_call: TRBJ1-3
cdr3_nt: TGTGCCAGCAGCGAGAGAGGTGAAAAACTGTTTTTT; cdr3_aa: CASSERGEKLFF; d_call: -; v_call: TRBV6-5; clone_size: few; j_call: TRBJ1-4